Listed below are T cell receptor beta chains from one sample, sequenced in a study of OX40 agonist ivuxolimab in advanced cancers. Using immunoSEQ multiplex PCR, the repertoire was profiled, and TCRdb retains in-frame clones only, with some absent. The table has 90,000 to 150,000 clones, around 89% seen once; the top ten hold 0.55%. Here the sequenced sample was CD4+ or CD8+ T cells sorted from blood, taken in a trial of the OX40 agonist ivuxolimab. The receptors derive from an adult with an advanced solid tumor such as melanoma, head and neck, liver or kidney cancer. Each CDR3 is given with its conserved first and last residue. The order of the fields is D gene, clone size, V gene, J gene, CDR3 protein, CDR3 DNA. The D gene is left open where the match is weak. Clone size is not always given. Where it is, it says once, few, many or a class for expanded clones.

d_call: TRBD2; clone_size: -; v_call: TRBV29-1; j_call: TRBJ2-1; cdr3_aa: CSVGTSGNNEQFF; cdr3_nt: TGCAGCGTTGGGACTAGCGGTAACAATGAGCAGTTCTTC
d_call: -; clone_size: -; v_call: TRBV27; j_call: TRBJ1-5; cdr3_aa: CASSSPGLGEPQHF; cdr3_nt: TGTGCCAGCAGTTCTCCAGGGCTCGGGGAGCCCCAGCATTTT
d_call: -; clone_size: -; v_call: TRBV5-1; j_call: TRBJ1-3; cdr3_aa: CASSLDGSPSGNTIYF; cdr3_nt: TGCGCCAGCAGCTTGGACGGATCCCCCTCTGGAAACACCATATATTTT
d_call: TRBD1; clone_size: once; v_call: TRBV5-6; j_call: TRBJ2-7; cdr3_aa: CASHQGAMDSYEQYF; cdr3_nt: TGTGCCAGCCACCAGGGGGCGATGGATTCGTACGAGCAGTACTTC
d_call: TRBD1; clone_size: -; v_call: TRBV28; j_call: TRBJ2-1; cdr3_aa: CASSLFGEGAVHHEQFF; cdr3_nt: TGTGCCAGCAGTTTATTTGGTGAGGGGGCGGTTCACCATGAGCAGTTCTTC
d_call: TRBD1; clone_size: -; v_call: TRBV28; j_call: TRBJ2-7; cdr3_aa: CASSSPGTAASEQYF; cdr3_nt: TGTGCCAGCAGTTCCCCCGGGACAGCCGCCTCCGAGCAGTACTTC
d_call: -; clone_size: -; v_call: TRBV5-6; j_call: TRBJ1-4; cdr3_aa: CAPRVPGIRTNEKLFF; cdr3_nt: TGTGCCCCCAGGGTTCCCGGGATTCGAACTAATGAAAAACTGTTTTTT
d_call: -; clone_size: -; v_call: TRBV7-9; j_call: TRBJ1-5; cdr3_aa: CATSQNENQPQHF; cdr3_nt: TGTGCCACCTCCCAGAACGAGAATCAGCCCCAGCATTTT
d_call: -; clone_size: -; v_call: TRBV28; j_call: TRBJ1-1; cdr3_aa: CASSGDATHRGAFF; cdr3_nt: TGTGCCAGCAGCGGGGACGCCACCCATCGGGGAGCTTTCTTT
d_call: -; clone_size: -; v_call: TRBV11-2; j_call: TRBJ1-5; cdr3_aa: CASSLNSQAWGNQPQHF; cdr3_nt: TGTGCCAGCAGCTTAAATAGCCAGGCCTGGGGCAATCAGCCCCAGCATTTT
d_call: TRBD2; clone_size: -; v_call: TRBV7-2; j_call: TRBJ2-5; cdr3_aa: CASSRWSGKETQYF; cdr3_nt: TGTGCCAGCAGTCGGTGGAGCGGGAAAGAGACCCAGTACTTC
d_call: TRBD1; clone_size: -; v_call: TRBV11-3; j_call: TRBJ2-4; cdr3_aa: CASSFGQGARSKNIQYF; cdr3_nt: TGTGCCAGCAGCTTTGGACAGGGGGCTCGGAGCAAAAACATTCAGTACTTC
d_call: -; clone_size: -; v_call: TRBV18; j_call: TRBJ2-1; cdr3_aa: CASSPTPQSSYNEQFF; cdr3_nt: TGTGCCAGCTCACCAACCCCCCAGAGCTCCTACAATGAGCAGTTCTTC
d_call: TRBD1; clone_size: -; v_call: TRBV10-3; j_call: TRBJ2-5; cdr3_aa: CAIREGQGGETQYF; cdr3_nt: TGTGCCATCAGGGAAGGACAGGGCGGCGAGACCCAGTACTTC
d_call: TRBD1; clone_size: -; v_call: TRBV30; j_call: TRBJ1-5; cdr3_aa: CAWSRGQGGQPQHF; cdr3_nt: TGTGCCTGGAGTCGTGGACAGGGAGGACAGCCCCAGCATTTT
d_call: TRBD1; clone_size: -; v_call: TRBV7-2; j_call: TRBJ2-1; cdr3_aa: CASSLEGALTEQFF; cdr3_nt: TGTGCCAGCAGCTTAGAGGGGGCCCTCACTGAGCAGTTCTTC
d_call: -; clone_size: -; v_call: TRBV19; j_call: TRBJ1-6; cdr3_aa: CASRSQASSYNSPLHF; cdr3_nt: TGTGCCAGTAGGAGTCAGGCGAGCTCCTATAATTCACCCCTCCACTTT
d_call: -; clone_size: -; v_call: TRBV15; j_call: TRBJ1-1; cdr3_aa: CATSRDISEAFF; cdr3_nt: TGTGCCACCAGCAGAGATATAAGTGAAGCTTTCTTT
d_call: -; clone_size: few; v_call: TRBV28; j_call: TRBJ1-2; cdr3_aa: CASSQGLEGYTF; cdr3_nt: TGTGCCAGCAGTCAAGGACTGGAAGGCTACACCTTC
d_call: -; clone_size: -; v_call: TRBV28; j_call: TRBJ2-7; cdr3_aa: CASSPRTAALREQYF; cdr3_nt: TGTGCCAGCAGTCCCCGGACAGCAGCATTGAGGGAGCAGTACTTC
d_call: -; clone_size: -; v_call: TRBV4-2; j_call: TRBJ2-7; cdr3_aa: CASSLKWGNPGGEQYF; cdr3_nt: TGTGCCAGCAGCCTAAAATGGGGTAACCCTGGGGGCGAGCAGTACTTC
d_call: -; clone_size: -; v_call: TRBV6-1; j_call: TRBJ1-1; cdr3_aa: CASSEAAEYTEAFF; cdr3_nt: TGTGCCAGCAGTGAAGCAGCGGAGTACACTGAAGCTTTCTTT
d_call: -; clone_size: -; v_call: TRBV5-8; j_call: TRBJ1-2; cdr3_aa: CASSLLGHRGDYGYTF; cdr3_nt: TGTGCCAGCAGCTTGCTCGGACACCGCGGAGACTATGGCTACACCTTC
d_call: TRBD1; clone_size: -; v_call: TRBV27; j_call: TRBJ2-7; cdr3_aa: CASRRQGSDEQYF; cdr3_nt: TGTGCCAGCAGGAGACAGGGGAGTGACGAGCAGTACTTC
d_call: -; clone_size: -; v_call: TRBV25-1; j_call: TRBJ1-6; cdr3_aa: CASKAAGFLSGRNSPLHF; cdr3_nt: TGTGCCAGCAAGGCCGCGGGTTTTCTTTCGGGTCGGAATTCACCCCTCCACTTT
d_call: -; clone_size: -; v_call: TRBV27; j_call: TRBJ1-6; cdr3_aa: CASSPLGGGLNSPLHF; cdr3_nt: TGTGCCAGCAGTCCCCTTGGAGGGGGACTAAATTCACCCCTCCACTTT
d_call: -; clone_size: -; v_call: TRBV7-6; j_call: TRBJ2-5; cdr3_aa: CASSLGSLQETQYF; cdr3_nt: TGTGCCAGCAGCTTAGGATCTCTACAAGAGACCCAGTACTTC
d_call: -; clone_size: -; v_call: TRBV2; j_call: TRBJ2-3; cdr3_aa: CASSEGAQKFDTQYF; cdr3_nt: TGTGCCAGCAGTGAAGGGGCTCAGAAATTTGATACGCAGTATTTT
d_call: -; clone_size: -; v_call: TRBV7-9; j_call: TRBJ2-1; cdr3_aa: CASSLGVGYNEQFF; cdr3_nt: TGTGCCAGCAGCTTAGGGGTGGGATACAATGAGCAGTTCTTC
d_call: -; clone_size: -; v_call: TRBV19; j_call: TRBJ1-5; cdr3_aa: CASSIRQNYNQPQHF; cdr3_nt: TGTGCCAGTAGTATTCGGCAGAACTACAATCAGCCCCAGCATTTT
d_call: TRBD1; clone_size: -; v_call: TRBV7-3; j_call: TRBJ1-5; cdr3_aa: CASNHKARGHQPQHF; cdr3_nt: TGTGCCAGCAACCATAAGGCCAGGGGGCATCAGCCCCAGCATTTT
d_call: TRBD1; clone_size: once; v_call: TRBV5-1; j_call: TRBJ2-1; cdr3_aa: CASSRTGQGVNEQFF; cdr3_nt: TGCGCCAGCAGCAGAACCGGACAGGGAGTCAATGAGCAGTTCTTC
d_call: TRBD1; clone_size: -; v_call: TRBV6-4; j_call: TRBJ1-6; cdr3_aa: CAADLAGGNSPLHF; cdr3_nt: TGTGCCGCAGACCTAGCAGGGGGTAATTCACCCCTCCACTTT
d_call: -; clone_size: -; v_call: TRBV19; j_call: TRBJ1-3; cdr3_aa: CASSVQIAGNTIYF; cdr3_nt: TGTGCCAGTAGTGTACAGATCGCTGGAAACACCATATATTTT
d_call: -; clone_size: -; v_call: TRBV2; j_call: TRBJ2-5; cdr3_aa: CASSEQTLGETQYF; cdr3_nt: TGTGCCAGCAGTGAACAGACTCTGGGGGAGACCCAGTACTTC
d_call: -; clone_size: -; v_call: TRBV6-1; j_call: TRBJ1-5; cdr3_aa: CASSDGTHQPQHF; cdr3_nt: TGTGCCAGCAGTGATGGGACCCATCAGCCCCAGCATTTT
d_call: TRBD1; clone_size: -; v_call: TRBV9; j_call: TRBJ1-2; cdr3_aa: CASSARTGSNYGYTF; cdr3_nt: TGTGCCAGCAGCGCCCGGACAGGGTCTAACTATGGCTACACCTTC
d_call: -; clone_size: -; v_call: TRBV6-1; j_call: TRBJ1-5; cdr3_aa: CASVAANSNQPQHF; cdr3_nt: TGTGCCAGCGTCGCGGCAAATAGCAATCAGCCCCAGCATTTT
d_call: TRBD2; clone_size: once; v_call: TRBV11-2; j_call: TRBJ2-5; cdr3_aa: CASSLDSRGGETQYF; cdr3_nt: TGTGCCAGCAGCTTAGATTCTCGCGGGGGGGAGACCCAGTACTTC
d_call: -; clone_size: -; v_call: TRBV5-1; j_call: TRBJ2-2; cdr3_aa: CASSLAEGYLTGELFF; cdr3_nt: TGCGCCAGCAGCTTGGCCGAGGGTTACCTCACCGGGGAGCTGTTTTTT
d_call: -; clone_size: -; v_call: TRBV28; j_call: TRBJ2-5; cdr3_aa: CASRPIGPEETQYF; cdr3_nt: TGTGCCAGCAGACCAATCGGGCCCGAAGAGACCCAGTACTTC
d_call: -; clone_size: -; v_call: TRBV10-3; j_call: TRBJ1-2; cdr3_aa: CATWERAGGYTF; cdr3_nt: TGTGCCACCTGGGAGAGGGCTGGGGGCTACACCTTC
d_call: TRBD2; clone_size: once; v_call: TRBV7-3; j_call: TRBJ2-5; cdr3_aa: CASSFGLVMGTQYF; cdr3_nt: TGTGCCAGCAGCTTCGGACTAGTTATGGGGACCCAGTACTTC
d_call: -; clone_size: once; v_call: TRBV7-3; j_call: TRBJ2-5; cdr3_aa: CASSLNGRANQETQYF; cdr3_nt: TGTGCCAGCAGCTTAAATGGTCGGGCCAACCAAGAGACCCAGTACTTC
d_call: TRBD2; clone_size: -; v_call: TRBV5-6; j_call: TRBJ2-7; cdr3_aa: CASSSGLAGAYEQYF; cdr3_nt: TGTGCCAGCAGCTCGGGACTAGCGGGTGCCTACGAGCAGTACTTC
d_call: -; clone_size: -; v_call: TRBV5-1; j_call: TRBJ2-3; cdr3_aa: CASSLGWAPEGTDTQYF; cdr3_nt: TGCGCCAGCAGCTTGGGGTGGGCCCCGGAGGGCACAGATACGCAGTATTTT
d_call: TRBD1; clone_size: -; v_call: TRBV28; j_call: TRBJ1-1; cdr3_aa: CASSTRQGRTEAFF; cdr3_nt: TGTGCCAGCAGCACTAGACAGGGGAGAACTGAAGCTTTCTTT
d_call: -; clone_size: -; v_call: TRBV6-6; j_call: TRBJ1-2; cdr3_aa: CASSRNYGYTF; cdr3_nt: TGTGCCAGCAGCAGAAACTATGGCTACACCTTC
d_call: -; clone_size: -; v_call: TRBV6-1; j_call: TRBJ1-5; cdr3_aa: CASSDYSNQPQHF; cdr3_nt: TGTGCCAGCAGTGATTATAGCAATCAGCCCCAGCATTTT
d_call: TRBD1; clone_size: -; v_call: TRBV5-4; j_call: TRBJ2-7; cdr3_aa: CASSLAAGGMYEQYF; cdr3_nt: TGTGCCAGCAGCTTGGCAGCAGGGGGCATGTACGAGCAGTACTTC
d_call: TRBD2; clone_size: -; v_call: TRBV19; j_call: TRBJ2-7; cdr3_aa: CASSNRPGTSGGAYEQYF; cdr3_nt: TGTGCCAGTAGCAACCGCCCCGGGACTAGCGGGGGGGCCTACGAGCAGTACTTC
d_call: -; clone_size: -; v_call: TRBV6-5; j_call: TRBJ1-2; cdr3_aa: CATSQPEGNPGYTF; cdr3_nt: TGTGCCACCTCTCAGCCTGAGGGGAACCCGGGCTACACCTTC
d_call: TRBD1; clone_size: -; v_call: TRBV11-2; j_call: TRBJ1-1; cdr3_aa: CASSPVGQTEAFF; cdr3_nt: TGTGCCAGCAGCCCCGTGGGACAGACTGAAGCTTTCTTT
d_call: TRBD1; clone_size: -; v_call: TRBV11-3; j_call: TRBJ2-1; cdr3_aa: CASSSRTGVENEQFF; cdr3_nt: TGTGCCAGCAGCTCCCGGACAGGGGTTGAAAATGAGCAGTTCTTC
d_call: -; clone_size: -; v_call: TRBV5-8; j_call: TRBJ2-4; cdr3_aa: CASSTDVVMGDIQYF; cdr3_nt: TGTGCCAGCAGCACGGACGTCGTGATGGGTGACATTCAGTACTTC
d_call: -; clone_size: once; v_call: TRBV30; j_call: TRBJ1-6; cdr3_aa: CAWSGEPGRSYNSPLHF; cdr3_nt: TGTGCCTGGAGTGGAGAACCGGGCCGCTCCTATAATTCACCCCTCCACTTT